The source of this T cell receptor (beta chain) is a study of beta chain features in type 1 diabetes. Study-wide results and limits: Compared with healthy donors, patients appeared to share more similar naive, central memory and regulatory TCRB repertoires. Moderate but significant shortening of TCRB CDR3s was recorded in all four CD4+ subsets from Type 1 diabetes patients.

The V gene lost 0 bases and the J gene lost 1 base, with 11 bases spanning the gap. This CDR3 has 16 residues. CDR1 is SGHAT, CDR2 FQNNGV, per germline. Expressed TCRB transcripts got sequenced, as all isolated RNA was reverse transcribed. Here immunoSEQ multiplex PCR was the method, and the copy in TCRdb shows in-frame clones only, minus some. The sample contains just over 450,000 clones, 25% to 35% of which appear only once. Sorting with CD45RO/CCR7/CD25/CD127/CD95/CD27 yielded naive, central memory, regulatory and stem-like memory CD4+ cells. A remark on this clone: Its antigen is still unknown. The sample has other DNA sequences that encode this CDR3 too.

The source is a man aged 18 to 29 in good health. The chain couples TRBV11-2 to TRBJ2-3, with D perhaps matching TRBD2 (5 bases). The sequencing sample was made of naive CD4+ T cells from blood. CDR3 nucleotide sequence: TGTGCCAGCAGCTTAGATCGGGGTTCTGGCACAGATACGCAGTATTTT. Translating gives CASSLDRGSGTDTQYF.